Presented here are 30 T cell receptor beta chains from one specimen sequenced in a study of blood T cell repertoires in COVID-19. Some clones are missing from TCRdb's copy, which holds only in-frame ones; the method was immunoSEQ multiplex PCR. The sample records almost 500,000 clones, about nine tenths being singletons. The material sequenced was PBMCs or T cells enriched from blood (not recorded which). The receptors derive from a woman aged 60-75 years who had recovered from COVID-19.

The chain joins TRBV27 to TRBJ2-7; 7 positions match TRBD2. The CDR3 covers 13 residues. The germline CDR1 and CDR2 sequences are MNHEY and SMNVEV (reference sequence). With 5 bases clipped from V and 3 bases from J, the junction kept 4 bases outside the gene matches. This chain's CDR3 is CASSIRDYYEQYF. The CDR3, as DNA: TGTGCCAGCAGTATCCGGGACTACTACGAGCAGTACTTC.

Turning to this clone: The identical CDR3 is also encoded by other nucleotide sequences in the sample. J is TRBJ1-3 and V is TRBV5-1; D gene uncertain. Germline V lookup: CDR1 SGHRS, CDR2 YFSETQ. The V gene lost 3 bases and the J gene lost 0 bases, with 7 bases spanning the gap. The CDR3 spans 14 residues. The CDR3 region has the DNA TGCGCCAGCAGCTCCGGGGTCTCTGGAAACACCATATATTTT. Translated: CASSSGVSGNTIYF.

CDR3 protein: CASSRARSGNTIYF. DNA of the CDR3: TGTGCCAGTAGTAGGGCCCGCTCTGGAAACACCATATATTTT. J is TRBJ1-3 and V is TRBV19; D gene ambiguous. From germline, CDR1 is LNHDA and CDR2 SQIVND (reference sequence). V lost 4 bases and J 0 bases, leaving 7 bases between the germline ends. The CDR3 loop spans 14 amino acids.

V usage is TRBV5-4 and J usage is TRBJ2-2; no clear D. The CDR3 has 16 amino acids. Trimming removed 0 bases from V and 3 bases from J, with 12 bases in between. Germline-derived CDR1 and CDR2 are SGHNT and YYREEE (reference sequence). The CDR3 nucleotides are TGTGCCAGCAGCTTGGACGAGTCCCTTTACACCGGGGAGCTGTTTTTT. Translated, it gives CASSLDESLYTGELFF.

This clone was observed a handful of times. This chain links TRBV27 with TRBJ1-5; 8 positions agree with TRBD1. The CDR3 runs 14 residues. CDR1 is MNHEY and CDR2 is SMNVEV in the germline V gene (reference sequence). The trim removed 6 bases at V and 9 bases at J, leaving 10 bases unmatched. The CDR3, as DNA: TGTGCCAGCAGAGATACAGGGGGAGGTCGGCCCCAGCATTTT. Translated: CASRDTGGGRPQHF.

The chain combines TRBV5-1 with TRBJ2-1, with D possibly being TRBD2 (6 bases). The CDR3 loop spans 15 amino acids. V was pared by 0 bases and J by 5 bases, with 12 bases between. Germline values: CDR1 SGHRS, CDR2 YFSETQ. CDR3 in amino acids: CASSLETSPHNEQFF. The CDR3 DNA follows: TGCGCCAGCAGCTTGGAAACTAGCCCCCACAATGAGCAGTTCTTC.

This clone was detected only once. The gene calls are TRBV24-1 and TRBJ2-1; 8 positions agree with TRBD2. Unmatched junction bases numbered 9, after V lost 6 bases and J lost 6 bases. The CDR3 has 15 residues. Germline CDR1 reads KGHDR; CDR2 reads SFDVKD. CDR3 amino acids: CATSSGGAGSNEQFF. For the CDR3, the DNA is TGTGCCACCAGTTCCGGGGGGGCGGGGAGCAATGAGCAGTTCTTC.

The chain joins TRBV10-3 to TRBJ2-1; 10 positions match TRBD2. After removal of 10 bases from V and 8 bases from J, the junction contained 11 bases not matched to a gene. This CDR3 region has 14 residues. Per the germline V gene, CDR1 is ENHRY and CDR2 is SYGVKD. CDR3 sequence (DNA): TGTGCCACGGGGCCGGGACTAGCGAACTATGAGCAGTTCTTC. It is translated as CATGPGLANYEQFF.

V gene TRBV6-5 combines with J gene TRBJ2-7; the D is unclear. Germline CDR1 MNHEY, CDR2 SVGAGI. The CDR3 runs to 14 residues. V lost 0 bases and J lost 2, with 8 bases in between. Written as DNA, the CDR3 is TGTGCCAGCAGTTACTCGCCAGAAACCTACGAGCAGTACTTC. This sequence encodes CASSYSPETYEQYF.

The table lists this clone with a count of one. V is TRBV6-1 and J is TRBJ1-5; D gene unclear. V shed 2 bases and J shed 3 bases, with 8 bases lying between them. The CDR3 covers 14 residues. CDR1 and CDR2 from the germline V gene are MNHNS and SASEGT. The CDR3 loop is CASSETGFNQPQHF. As DNA, the CDR3 is TGTGCCAGCAGTGAAACCGGTTTCAATCAGCCCCAGCATTTT.

The genes are TRBV5-1 and TRBJ2-1, with 11 bases that match TRBD2. After removal of 4 bases from V and 9 bases from J, the junction contained 12 bases not matched to a gene. This CDR3 is built from 16 residues. CDR1 and CDR2 from the germline V gene are SGHRS and YFSETQ. This CDR3 is CASSGVLAGAQGEQFF. The CDR3 region has the DNA TGCGCCAGCAGCGGGGTACTAGCGGGGGCCCAAGGTGAGCAGTTCTTC.

The chain is built from TRBV6-2 or TRBV6-3 and TRBJ1-2; TRBD1 aligns across 7 bases. The length of the CDR3 is 13 residues. The junction had 1 base not matched to a gene; V was cut back by 2 bases and J by 4 bases. The germline gives CDR1 MNHEY, CDR2 SVGEGT. The CDR3 is CASSYGQVYGYTF. CDR3 in DNA: TGTGCCAGCAGTTACGGACAGGTCTATGGCTACACCTTC.

This clone has only one observation. This chain uses TRBV24-1 with TRBJ2-2, with 8 bases that match TRBD1. Germline CDR1 reads KGHDR; CDR2 reads SFDVKD. There are 13 residues in the CDR3. CDR3 sequence: CASGRTGTGELFF. The CDR3 nucleotides read TGTGCATCCGGGCGGACAGGGACTGGGGAGCTGTTTTTT.

This clone has only one observation. The chain links TRBV10-1 to TRBJ2-5; the D gene is possibly TRBD1 (6 bases). Trimming took 2 bases from V and 3 from J, leaving 16 bases between them. This CDR3 region has 16 residues. CDR1 is WNHNN, CDR2 SYGVQD, per germline (reference sequence). CDR3 protein: CASSEGSGAPKETQYF. The CDR3 nucleotides read TGCGCCAGCAGTGAGGGTTCAGGGGCCCCGAAAGAGACCCAGTACTTC.

The DNA of the CDR3 is TGTGCCAGCAGCTTAGCAGCGAGCTTCCAGGGGGGAAACACCATATATTTT. This sequence encodes CASSLAASFQGGNTIYF. V gene TRBV7-6 combines with J gene TRBJ1-3; a possible D gene is TRBD1 (6 bases). The CDR3 loop spans 17 amino acids. Germline-derived CDR1 and CDR2 are SGHVS and FNYEAQ. V was shortened by 0 bases and J by 4 bases, with 16 bases between the two germline ends.

J is TRBJ1-2 and V is TRBV5-6; D is unclear. CDR1 is SGHDT, CDR2 YYEEEE, per germline. The CDR3 consists of 14 residues. The V and J ends lost 1 base and 8 bases respectively, with 15 bases between them. CDR3 sequence (DNA): TGTGCCAGCAGCTTGTCGGCGGTTCCTTTCGGCTACACCTTC. It translates to CASSLSAVPFGYTF.

The chain couples TRBV28 to TRBJ2-7, with D tentatively TRBD1 (5 bases). Germline lookup yields CDR1 MDHEN and CDR2 SYDVKM. The CDR3 loop spans 13 amino acids. Trimming pared 5 bases from V and 4 bases from J, leaving 12 bases between. The CDR3 DNA follows: TGTGCCAGCAGTCAAAGGGGCAATTACGAGCAGTACGTC. This sequence encodes CASSQRGNYEQYV.

The chain couples TRBV3-1 (or the pseudogene TRBV3-2) to TRBJ2-4; the D is unclear. Per the germline V gene, CDR1 is LGHDT and CDR2 is YNNKEL (reference sequence). CDR3 length equals 14 residues. The V and J ends lost 0 bases and 3 bases respectively, with 6 bases between them. CDR3 DNA sequence: TGTGCCAGCAGCCAAGATGTAAACAAAAACATTCAGTACTTC. It encodes CASSQDVNKNIQYF.

The rearrangement uses TRBV4-2 and TRBJ2-1, with 13 bases fitting TRBD2. Trimming removed 1 base from V and 4 bases from J; junction bases left unmatched: 7. Germline loops: CDR1 LGHNA, CDR2 YNFKEQ. The length of the CDR3 is 18 residues. The CDR3 protein is CASSQVRLAGGKYNEQFF. CDR3 bases: TGTGCCAGCAGCCAAGTGAGACTAGCGGGGGGTAAATACAATGAGCAGTTCTTC.

The rearrangement links TRBV6-5 to TRBJ1-1; 9 nucleotides line up with TRBD1. V dropped 4 bases and J dropped 5; count of bases not matched to a gene: 5. The CDR3 contains 14 residues. Looked up from germline, CDR1 is MNHEY and CDR2 is SVGAGI. In DNA, the CDR3 is TGTGCCAGCAGTTCCTTACAGGGGGCTACTGAAGCTTTCTTT. This encodes CASSSLQGATEAFF.

The V gene is TRBV12-2, the J gene TRBJ2-5; the DNA was not used to check the table's D call, TRBD2. TRBV12-2 is classified as a pseudogene. The CDR3 has 12 amino acids. This CDR3 is CASRIAGETQYF. CDR3 in DNA: TGTGCAAGTCGCATCGCGGGGGAGACCCAGTACTTC.

The chain uses TRBV29-1 and TRBJ2-1; possible D gene TRBD2, 6 bases. The CDR3 consists of 12 residues. V was cut by 6 bases and J by 5 bases, with 11 bases left in between. CDR1 and CDR2 from the germline V gene are SQVTM and ANQGSEA. The CDR3 spells CSVEGINNEQFF. DNA for the CDR3: TGCAGCGTGGAGGGGATAAACAATGAGCAGTTCTTC.

This rearrangement joins TRBV6-5 to TRBJ1-1; no clear D. CDR3 length equals 13 residues. Germline V gene lookup returns CDR1 MNHEY and CDR2 SVGAGI. Trimming left V 4 bases short and J 6 bases short, with 12 bases between. CDR3 DNA: TGTGCCAGCAGTTCGAGAGAATCTTCTGAAGCTTTCTTT. The encoded protein is CASSSRESSEAFF.

The genes are TRBV24-1 and TRBJ2-5; 7 bases are shared with TRBD1. Germline V CDR1 and CDR2: KGHDR, SFDVKD. With 4 bases clipped from V and 5 bases from J, the junction kept 6 bases outside the gene matches. This CDR3 contains 14 residues. The CDR3 coding sequence is TGTGCCACCAGTGACCCCGGACAGGTGGAGACCCAGTACTTC. This gives the protein CATSDPGQVETQYF.

The chain is built from TRBV5-1 and TRBJ2-5, with 9 bases aligning to TRBD1. V lost 3 bases to trimming and J lost 4 bases; unmatched junction nucleotides: 4. The CDR3 covers 14 residues. The germline gives CDR1 SGHRS, CDR2 YFSETQ. The CDR3 DNA is TGCGCCAGCAGCTCGGGACAGGGCGCAGAGACCCAGTACTTC. As protein: CASSSGQGAETQYF.

This chain joins TRBV6-5 and TRBJ1-2; a weak D match, TRBD1 (6 bases). CDR1 and CDR2 (germline): MNHEY, SVGAGI. The CDR3 length is 14 residues. V shed 6 bases and J shed 7 bases, with 18 bases lying between them. For the CDR3, the DNA is TGTGCCAGCAGACGGGACACGTCTTCTGGTGGCTACACCTTC. Its protein product is CASRRDTSSGGYTF.

This chain connects TRBV25-1 to TRBJ2-3; 9 bases are a match to TRBD2. CDR3 length equals 17 residues. Per germline, CDR1 MGHDK and CDR2 SYGVNS. Trimming removed 7 bases from V and 5 bases from J; junction bases left unmatched: 16. The CDR3 is CASTLRARRGGEDTQYF. CDR3 nucleotide sequence: TGTGCCAGCACTCTTAGGGCCCGGCGGGGGGGTGAAGATACGCAGTATTTT.

The V gene is TRBV24-1, the J gene TRBJ1-1; 11 nucleotides agree with TRBD1. Germline V CDR1 and CDR2: KGHDR, SFDVKD. The CDR3 consists of 17 residues. J was trimmed by 4 bases and V by 8 bases; bases with no gene match: 14. CDR3: CATKSASPGTGGTEAFF. The CDR3 DNA sequence: TGTGCCACCAAATCGGCTTCTCCCGGGACAGGGGGCACTGAAGCTTTCTTT.

The table lists this clone with a count of one. V and J are TRBV5-1 and TRBJ2-6; the D gene is possibly TRBD2 (6 bases). The length of the CDR3 is 18 residues. V was pared by 0 bases and J by 3 bases, with 16 bases between. Germline V gene data show CDR1 as SGHRS and CDR2 as YFSETQ. This CDR3 is CASSLEFVGGIGANVLTF. The CDR3 DNA reads as TGCGCCAGCAGCTTGGAATTCGTGGGAGGAATTGGGGCCAACGTCCTGACTTTC.

V and J are TRBV5-1 and TRBJ2-3; weak D call: TRBD2 (5 bases). The CDR3 length is 14 residues. CDR1 and CDR2 from the germline V gene are SGHRS and YFSETQ. V lost 2 bases and J 5 bases, leaving 12 bases between the germline ends. The CDR3 reads CASSFAGGEDTQYF. CDR3 DNA: TGCGCCAGCAGCTTTGCAGGAGGTGAAGATACGCAGTATTTT.